This entry lists 14 T cell receptor beta chains sequenced from one sample in a study of blood T cell repertoires in COVID-19. The method was immunoSEQ multiplex PCR; TCRdb's version includes in-frame clones alone and lacks a portion of them. The sample comprises about 320,000 clones, approximately 90% of which are singletons, and 1.5% to 2% rests with the top ten. Material: peripheral blood. The source of these receptors is a woman in her 30s with COVID-19, enrolled during active disease.

Notes on this clone: An end of the junction differs from the germline gene, which may be a read error. The chain is built from TRBV7-2 and TRBJ1-5; D gene ambiguous. This CDR3 spans 13 amino acids. The V gene's germline CDR1 is SGHTA and CDR2 FQGNSA. This chain's CDR3 is CATSPQANQPQHF. The CDR3 DNA reads TGTGCCACCAGCCCTCAAGCCAATCAGCCCCAGCATTTT. The full variable domain, completed using reference TRBV7-2 and TRBJ1-5, is GAGVSQSPSNKVTEKGKDVELRCDPISGHTALYWYRQSLGQGLEFLIYFQGNSAPDKSGLPSDRFSAERTGGSVSTLTIQRTQQEDSAVYLCATSPQANQPQHFGDGTRLSIL.

The sample holds one count of this clone. The chain links TRBV30 to TRBJ1-4; D is possibly TRBD1 (5 bases). CDR1 and CDR2 from the germline V gene are GTSNPN and SVGIG (reference sequence). The CDR3 totals 14 residues. V gave up 3 bases and J gave up 6 bases, with 14 bases separating them. The DNA for the CDR3 is TGTGCCTGGAGCGAAGGGGTGGGCGATGAAAAACTGTTTTTT. Encoded protein: CAWSEGVGDEKLFF. Looking up the rest from reference TRBV30 and TRBJ1-4 gives the full variable domain: SQTIHQWPATLVQPVGSPLSLECTVEGTSNPNLYWYRQAAGRGLQLLFYSVGIGQISSEVPQNLSASRPQDRQFILSSKKLLLSDSGFYLCAWSEGVGDEKLFFGSGTQLSVL.

The chain joins TRBV19 to TRBJ1-4; D ambiguous. Germline CDR1 LNHDA, CDR2 SQIVND (reference sequence). V was shortened by 6 bases and J by 8 bases, with 16 bases between the two germline ends. The CDR3 is 14 residues long. The CDR3 sequence: CASSPSRQVEKLFF. In DNA, the CDR3 is TGTGCCAGTAGCCCATCGCGACAAGTCGAAAAACTGTTTTTT. Variable domain in full (rest from reference TRBV19 and TRBJ1-4): DGGITQSPKYLFRKEGQNVTLSCEQNLNHDAMYWYRQDPGQGLRLIYYSQIVNDFQKGDIAEGYSVSREKKESFPLTVTSAQKNPTAFYLCASSPSRQVEKLFFGSGTQLSVL.

The rearrangement links TRBV7-2 to TRBJ2-3, with 13 bases fitting TRBD2. V was clipped by 5 bases and J by 4 bases; unmatched bases: 9. CDR3 length: 17 residues. Germline V gives CDR1 SGHTA, CDR2 FQGNSA. CDR3 coding DNA: TGTGCCAGCAGCCCTCAGACTAGCGGGGGGTGGGCAGATACGCAGTATTTT. The encoded protein is CASSPQTSGGWADTQYF. The whole variable domain, remainder taken from reference TRBV7-2 and TRBJ2-3, is GAGVSQSPSNKVTEKGKDVELRCDPISGHTALYWYRQSLGQGLEFLIYFQGNSAPDKSGLPSDRFSAERTGGSVSTLTIQRTQQEDSAVYLCASSPQTSGGWADTQYFGPGTRLTVL.

V and J are TRBV14 and TRBJ1-1, with no clear D. CDR1 and CDR2 from the germline V gene are SGHDN and FVKESK. The CDR3 is 13 amino acids. Deletions cut 0 bases from V and 6 bases from J, with 8 bases between. The CDR3 loop is CASSQDPRSEAFF. CDR3 bases: TGTGCCAGCAGCCAAGATCCGAGGTCTGAAGCTTTCTTT.

This chain connects TRBV2 to TRBJ1-3, with a possible D match to TRBD1 (6 bases). The V and J ends lost 7 bases and 4 bases respectively, with 8 bases between them. The CDR3 has 12 amino acids. The germline V gene encodes CDR1 SNHLY and CDR2 FYNNEI. The CDR3 region is CASIGTGNTIYF. CDR3 sequence (DNA): TGTGCCAGCATAGGGACAGGAAACACCATATATTTT.

This chain links TRBV5-1 with TRBJ2-2; D is perhaps TRBD1 (6 bases). The CDR3 contains 16 residues. V lost 1 base and J 0 bases, leaving 10 bases between the germline ends. Germline values: CDR1 SGHRS, CDR2 YFSETQ. CDR3 sequence: CASSLYGQSNTGELFF. CDR3 sequence (DNA): TGCGCCAGCAGCTTGTATGGACAGTCGAACACCGGGGAGCTGTTTTTT.

V is TRBV5-1 and J is TRBJ1-3, with a weak D call TRBD1 (5 bases). The V end lost 3 bases, the J end lost 0 bases, and 13 bases lay between the germline ends. Germline CDR1 and CDR2: SGHRS and YFSETQ. This CDR3 contains 16 residues. For the CDR3, the DNA is TGCGCCAGCAGCTGGGCTTCGACAGACTCTGGAAACACCATATATTTT. Translation gives CASSWASTDSGNTIYF. The entire variable domain, with the rest obtained from reference TRBV5-1 and TRBJ1-3, is as follows: KAGVTQTPRYLIKTRGQQVTLSCSPISGHRSVSWYQQTPGQGLQFLFEYFSETQRNKGNFPGRFSGRQFSNSRSEMNVSTLELGDSALYLCASSWASTDSGNTIYFGEGSWLTVV.

The CDR3 DNA follows: TGCGCCAGCAGAGACGGCGGATTAGATACGCAGTATTTT. This encodes CASRDGGLDTQYF. The V call is TRBV10-2, the J call TRBJ2-3; unclear D gene. Germline CDR1 WSHSY, CDR2 SAAADI. V was shortened by 6 bases and J by 5 bases, with 12 bases between the two germline ends. This CDR3 region has 13 residues.

The chain combines TRBV19 with TRBJ1-2; 7 nucleotides line up with TRBD1. This CDR3 has 13 residues. The trim removed 6 bases at V and 8 bases at J, leaving 9 bases unmatched. CDR1 LNHDA and CDR2 SQIVND come from the germline V gene (reference sequence). The CDR3 DNA sequence: TGTGCCAGTAGCCTGGACAGGAGAGTAGGCTACACCTTC. Protein product: CASSLDRRVGYTF.

The chain employs TRBV9 and TRBJ1-2, with a possible D match to TRBD1 (6 bases). The ends were cut back, 3 bases at V and 8 bases at J, with 23 bases in the middle. The V gene's germline CDR1 is SGDLS and CDR2 YYNGEE. The CDR3 loop spans 16 amino acids. CDR3 DNA sequence: TGTGCCAGCAGCGGTACACGGACAGCCCGGGCCGTCGGCTACACCTTC. It is translated as CASSGTRTARAVGYTF.

CDR3 region: CASSWGGGPQETQYF. In DNA, the CDR3 is TGTGCCAGCAGCTGGGGGGGAGGTCCCCAAGAGACCCAGTACTTC. This chain uses TRBV7-9 with TRBJ2-5; 7 bases agree with TRBD2. The CDR3 has 15 amino acids. Looked up from germline, CDR1 is SEHNR and CDR2 is FQNEAQ (reference sequence). Germline trimming cut 4 bases from V and 1 base from J; bases unmatched to any gene: 6.

The sample holds one count of this clone. The rearrangement joins TRBV27 to TRBJ2-7; tentatively, D is TRBD1 (5 bases). This CDR3 contains 17 residues. The germline V gene has CDR1 MNHEY and CDR2 SMNVEV (reference sequence). V lost 0 bases to trimming and J lost 4 bases, with 19 bases between them. CDR3 region: CASSLSGVGEKGYEQYF. In DNA, the CDR3 is TGTGCCAGCAGTTTATCGGGTGTCGGAGAGAAGGGGTACGAGCAGTACTTC.

The chain has TRBV19 and TRBJ1-1; D call uncertain. Trimming removed 3 bases from V and 0 bases from J, with 5 bases in between. From germline, CDR1 is LNHDA and CDR2 SQIVND (reference sequence). This CDR3 comprises 13 residues. The CDR3 protein is CASSIQMNTEAFF. CDR3 bases: TGTGCCAGTAGTATTCAGATGAACACTGAAGCTTTCTTT.